This T cell receptor (beta chain) was identified during a study of T-cell reconstitution after alpha-beta-depleted transplantation in children. Study-level findings and limits: The origin of high day-60 TCRbeta diversity in some patients lay in surviving recipient T cells and thymic progenitors. Reported findings indicate that, about two months after transplant, alpha-beta T cells came from several hundred expanded clones, which were derived from non-depleted graft cells. Fresh T-cell production supplied most of the T-cell counts and diversity seen one year after transplant.

During its preparation, the TCRbeta library received unique molecular identifiers. Each CDR3 protein is one row after TCRdb ran MiXCR on the PCR reads. The table has about 980,000 distinct CDR3 sequences, roughly 31% seen once. Concerning this clonotype: What it binds is unknown.

CDR3 size: 15 residues. CDR1 and CDR2 from the germline V gene are SGHDN and FVKESK. The V segment lost 1 base and the J segment 4 bases; nucleotides outside the gene matches: 5. The chain joins TRBV14 to TRBJ2-7; 9 nucleotides match TRBD1. This specimen consisted of PBMCs, mostly from graft donor cells, obtained 360 days after TCRalphabeta/CD19-depleted stem cell transplant. The TCR comes from a boy under three years old who had a stem cell transplant for SCID, so the T cells may come from the graft donor. CDR3 amino acids: CASSQGGTGTYEQYF. CDR3 bases: TGTGCCAGCAGCCAAGGCGGGACAGGGACTTACGAGCAGTACTTC.